This T cell receptor beta chain was profiled in a study of CD8 T cells in Susac syndrome. With 4 bases removed from V and 4 bases from J, the gap between germline ends came to 13 bases. The CDR3 runs 14 residues. Germline lookup yields CDR1 SGHDN and CDR2 FVKESK. The multiple sclerosis controls consisted of treatment-naive patients with relapsing-remitting disease, either stable or active. Random hexamers were used to reverse transcribe the RNA input (about 0.5 to 1 ug). TCRdb passed the immunoSEQ multiplex PCR reads through MiXCR, listing each CDR3 protein once. This repertoire shows around 79,000 distinct CDR3 sequences, approximately 94% found once; its top ten account for under 0.5%.

The receptor comes from a human donor with multiple sclerosis. V and J are TRBV14 and TRBJ1-2; a weak D match, TRBD1 (5 bases). Sequencing was performed on CD8+ T cells from PBMCs. This CDR3 is CASSPLGGAYGYTF. The CDR3 region has the DNA TGTGCCAGCAGCCCCCTGGGAGGGGCCTATGGCTACACCTTC.